The clone carrying this T cell receptor beta chain came up a few times. Its antigen remains unidentified. The sample belongs to a study of response to subunit inactivated influenza vaccine. Regarding the study as a whole: The authors proposed limited new T cell recruitment per seasonal influenza vaccination.

TCRdb recomputed calls from the RT-PCR reads with MiXCR, one row per CDR3 protein. This repertoire shows hundreds of thousands of distinct CDR3 sequences, about 14% found once; its top ten account for 6% to 7%. The sequences come from PBMCs from blood, collected around 15 days before vaccination. The clonotype originates from a middle-aged man who received an inactivated influenza vaccine.

CDR3 protein: CASSLGPDRIAYEQYF. CDR3 nucleotides: TGCGCCAGCAGCTTGGGTCCGGACAGGATCGCCTACGAGCAGTACTTC. This rearrangement joins TRBV5-1 to TRBJ2-7; 7 bases fit TRBD1. The V gene's germline CDR1 is SGHRS and CDR2 YFSETQ. The V and J ends lost 0 bases and 2 bases, in that order; junction bases with no gene match: 8. The CDR3 contains 16 residues.